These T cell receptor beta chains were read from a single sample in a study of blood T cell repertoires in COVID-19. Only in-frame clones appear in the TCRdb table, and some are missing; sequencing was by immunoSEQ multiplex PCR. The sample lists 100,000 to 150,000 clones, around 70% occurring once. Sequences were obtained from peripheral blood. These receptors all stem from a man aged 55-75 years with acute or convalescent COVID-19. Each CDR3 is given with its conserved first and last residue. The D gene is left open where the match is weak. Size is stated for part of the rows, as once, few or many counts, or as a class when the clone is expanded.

CASSLEGQGPSEQYF | few | TRBJ2-7 | TRBD1 | TRBV5-1
CASSLWGTGSYNEQFF | few | TRBJ2-1 | TRBD1 | TRBV5-1
CASSLAGENTGELFF | once | TRBJ2-2 | TRBD2 | TRBV3-1/TRBV3-2
CASSLAGGHEQYF | NA | TRBJ2-7 | NA | TRBV5-4
CASSPGQGKEKLFF | NA | TRBJ1-4 | TRBD1 | TRBV5-4
CASSHRGFVTEAFF | NA | TRBJ1-1 | TRBD1 | TRBV6-2/TRBV6-3
CASSQDRGYGYTF | few | TRBJ1-2 | NA | TRBV4-1
CASGLVLRVGGFQAFF | few | TRBJ1-1 | NA | TRBV12-5
CASSQGRNTMAYEQYF | NA | TRBJ2-7 | NA | TRBV14
CASIFTVQETQYF | few | TRBJ2-5 | NA | TRBV2